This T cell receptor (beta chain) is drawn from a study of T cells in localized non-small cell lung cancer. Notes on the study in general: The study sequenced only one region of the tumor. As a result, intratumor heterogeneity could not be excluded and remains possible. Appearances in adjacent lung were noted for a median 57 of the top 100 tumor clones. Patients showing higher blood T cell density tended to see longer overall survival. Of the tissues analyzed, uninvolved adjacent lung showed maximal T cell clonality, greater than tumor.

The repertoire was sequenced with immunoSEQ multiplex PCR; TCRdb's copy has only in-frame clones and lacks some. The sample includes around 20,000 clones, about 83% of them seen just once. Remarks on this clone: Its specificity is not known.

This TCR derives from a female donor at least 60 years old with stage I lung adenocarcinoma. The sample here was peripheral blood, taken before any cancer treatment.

The CDR3 protein is CASSRWTEPNGETQYF. The CDR3 DNA reads as TGCGCCAGCAGCCGGTGGACTGAGCCAAACGGGGAGACCCAGTACTTC. The rearrangement links TRBV5-1 to TRBJ2-5, with TRBD2 as a possible D gene (5 bases). This CDR3 has 16 residues. CDR1 SGHRS and CDR2 YFSETQ come from the germline V gene. Trimming stripped 4 bases from V and 5 bases from J, with 21 bases between.